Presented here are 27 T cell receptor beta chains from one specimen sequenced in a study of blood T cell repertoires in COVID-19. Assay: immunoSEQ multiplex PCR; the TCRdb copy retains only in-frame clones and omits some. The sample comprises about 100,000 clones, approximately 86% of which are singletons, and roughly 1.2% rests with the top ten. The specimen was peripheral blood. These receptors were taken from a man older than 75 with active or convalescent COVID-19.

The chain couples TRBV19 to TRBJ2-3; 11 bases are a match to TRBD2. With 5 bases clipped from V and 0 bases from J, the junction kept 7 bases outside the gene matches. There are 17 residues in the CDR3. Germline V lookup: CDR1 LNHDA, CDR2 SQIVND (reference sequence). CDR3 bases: TGTGCCAGTAGTCCTGGGGGACTAGCGGAGAGCACAGATACGCAGTATTTT. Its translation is CASSPGGLAESTDTQYF.

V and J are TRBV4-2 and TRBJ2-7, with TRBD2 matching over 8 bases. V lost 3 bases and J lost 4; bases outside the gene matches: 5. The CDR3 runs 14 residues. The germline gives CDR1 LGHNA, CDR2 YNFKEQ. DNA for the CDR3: TGTGCCAGCAGCCAGGTACTAGCGGATTACGAGCAGTACTTC. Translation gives CASSQVLADYEQYF.

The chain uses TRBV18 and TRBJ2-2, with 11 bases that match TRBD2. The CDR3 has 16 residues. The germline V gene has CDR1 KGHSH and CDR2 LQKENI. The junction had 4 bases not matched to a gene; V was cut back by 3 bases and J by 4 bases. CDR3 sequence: CASSPGLADTTGELFF. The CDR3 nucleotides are TGTGCCAGCTCACCGGGACTAGCGGATACCACCGGGGAGCTGTTTTTT. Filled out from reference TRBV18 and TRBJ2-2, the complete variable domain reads NAGVMQNPRHLVRRRGQEARLRCSPMKGHSHVYWYRQLPEEGLKFMVYLQKENIIDESGMPKERFSAEFPKEGPSILRIQQVVRGDSAAYFCASSPGLADTTGELFFGEGSRLTVL.

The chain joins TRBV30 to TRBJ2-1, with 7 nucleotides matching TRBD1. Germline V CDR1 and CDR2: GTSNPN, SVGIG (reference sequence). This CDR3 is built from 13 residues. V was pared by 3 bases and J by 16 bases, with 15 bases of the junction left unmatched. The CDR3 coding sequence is TGTGCCTGGAGCTCACAGTACAGGGGCATTTTTTTCTTC. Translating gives CAWSSQYRGIFFF.

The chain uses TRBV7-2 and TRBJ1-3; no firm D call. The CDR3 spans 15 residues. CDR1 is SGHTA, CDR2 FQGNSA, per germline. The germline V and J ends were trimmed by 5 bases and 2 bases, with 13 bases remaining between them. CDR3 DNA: TGTGCCAGCAGCCCCGCGGGTTGGCCTGGAAACACCATATATTTT. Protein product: CASSPAGWPGNTIYF.

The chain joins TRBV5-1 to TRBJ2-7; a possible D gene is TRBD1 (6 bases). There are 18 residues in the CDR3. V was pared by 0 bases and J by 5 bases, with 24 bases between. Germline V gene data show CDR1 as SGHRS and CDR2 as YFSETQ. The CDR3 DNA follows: TGCGCCAGCAGCTTGGATCTGCCGGGACAAAGGCCCCCCGACGAGCAGTACTTC. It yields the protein CASSLDLPGQRPPDEQYF.

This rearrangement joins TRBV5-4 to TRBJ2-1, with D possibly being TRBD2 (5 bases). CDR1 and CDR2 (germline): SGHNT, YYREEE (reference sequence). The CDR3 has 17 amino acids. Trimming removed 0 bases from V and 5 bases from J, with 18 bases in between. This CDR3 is CASSLAGGSSPHNEQFF. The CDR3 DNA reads TGTGCCAGCAGCTTGGCCGGTGGTTCTAGCCCCCACAATGAGCAGTTCTTC. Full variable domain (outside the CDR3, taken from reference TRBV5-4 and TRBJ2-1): ETGVTQSPTHLIKTRGQQVTLRCSSQSGHNTVSWYQQALGQGPQFIFQYYREEENGRGNFPPRFSGLQFPNYSSELNVNALELDDSALYLCASSLAGGSSPHNEQFFGPGTRLTVL.

For the CDR3, the DNA is TGTGCCAGCTCACCTTCCCCGTCCGAAGCGAATGAGCAGTTCTTC. This gives the protein CASSPSPSEANEQFF. The genes are TRBV18 and TRBJ2-1; D is uncertain. In germline, CDR1 is KGHSH, CDR2 LQKENI. This CDR3 contains 15 residues. V was clipped by 3 bases and J by 7 bases, with 16 bases between them.

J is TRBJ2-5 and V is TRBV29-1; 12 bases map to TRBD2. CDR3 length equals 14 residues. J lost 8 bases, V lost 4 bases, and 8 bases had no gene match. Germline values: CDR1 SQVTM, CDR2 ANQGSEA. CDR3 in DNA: TGCAGCGTTGGGCAGACTAGCGGGAGTGGTACCCAGTACTTC. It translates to CSVGQTSGSGTQYF.

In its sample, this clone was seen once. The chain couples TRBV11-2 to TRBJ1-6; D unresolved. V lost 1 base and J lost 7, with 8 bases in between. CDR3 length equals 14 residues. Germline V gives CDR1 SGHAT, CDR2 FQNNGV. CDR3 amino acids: CASSLVTENSPLHF. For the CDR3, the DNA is TGTGCCAGCAGCTTAGTTACAGAGAATTCACCCCTCCACTTT.

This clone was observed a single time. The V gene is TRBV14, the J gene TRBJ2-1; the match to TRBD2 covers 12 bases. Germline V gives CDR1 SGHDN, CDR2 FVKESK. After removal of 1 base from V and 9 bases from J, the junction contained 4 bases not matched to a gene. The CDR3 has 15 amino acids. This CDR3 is CASSQGLAGGGEQFF. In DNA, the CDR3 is TGTGCCAGCAGCCAAGGGCTAGCGGGAGGGGGTGAGCAGTTCTTC.

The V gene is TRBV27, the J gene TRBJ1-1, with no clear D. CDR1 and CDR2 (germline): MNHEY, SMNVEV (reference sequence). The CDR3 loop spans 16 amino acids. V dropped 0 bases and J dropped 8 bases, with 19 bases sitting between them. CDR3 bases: TGTGCCAGCAGTTTATCGATCGGGTACGGAGGCTACGAAGCTTTCTTT. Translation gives CASSLSIGYGGYEAFF.

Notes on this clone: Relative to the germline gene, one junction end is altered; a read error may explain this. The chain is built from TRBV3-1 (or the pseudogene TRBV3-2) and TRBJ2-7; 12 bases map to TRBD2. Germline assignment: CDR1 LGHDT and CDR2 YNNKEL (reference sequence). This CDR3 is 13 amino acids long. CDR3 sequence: CASSQTTSGRPNF. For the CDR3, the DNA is TGTGCCAGCAGCCAAACAACTAGCGGGAGGCCAAACTTC.

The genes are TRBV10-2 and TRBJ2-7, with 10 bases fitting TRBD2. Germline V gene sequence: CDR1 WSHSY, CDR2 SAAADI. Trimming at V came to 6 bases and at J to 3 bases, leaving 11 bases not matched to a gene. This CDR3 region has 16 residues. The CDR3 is CASRPSGSSGNYEQYF. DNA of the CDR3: TGCGCCAGCAGACCTAGCGGGAGTTCGGGAAACTACGAGCAGTACTTC.

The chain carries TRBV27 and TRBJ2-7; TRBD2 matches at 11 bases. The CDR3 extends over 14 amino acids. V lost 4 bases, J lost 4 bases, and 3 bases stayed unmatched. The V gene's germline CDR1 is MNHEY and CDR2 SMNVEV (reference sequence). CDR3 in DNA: TGTGCCAGCAGTTCTAGCGGGAGGAGGTACGAGCAGTACTTC. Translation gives CASSSSGRRYEQYF.

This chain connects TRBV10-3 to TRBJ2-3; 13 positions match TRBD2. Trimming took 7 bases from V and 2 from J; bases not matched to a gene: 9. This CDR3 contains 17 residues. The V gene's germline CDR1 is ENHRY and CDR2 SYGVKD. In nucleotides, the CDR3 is TGTGCCATCACCACACCGGGACTAGCGGGACTCACAGATACGCAGTATTTT. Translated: CAITTPGLAGLTDTQYF.

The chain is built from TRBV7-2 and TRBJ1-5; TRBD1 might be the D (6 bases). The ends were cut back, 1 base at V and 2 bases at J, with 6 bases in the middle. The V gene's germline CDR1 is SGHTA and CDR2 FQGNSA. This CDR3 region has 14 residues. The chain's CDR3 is CASSLGTGNQPQHF. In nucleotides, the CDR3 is TGTGCCAGCAGCTTAGGGACAGGCAATCAGCCCCAGCATTTT.

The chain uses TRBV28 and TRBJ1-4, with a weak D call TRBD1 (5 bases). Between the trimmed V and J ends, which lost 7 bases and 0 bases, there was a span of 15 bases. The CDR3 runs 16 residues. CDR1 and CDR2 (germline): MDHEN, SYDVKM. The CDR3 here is CASNTAGRTTNEKLFF. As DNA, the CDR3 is TGTGCCAGCAACACCGCGGGGCGGACAACTAATGAAAAACTGTTTTTT. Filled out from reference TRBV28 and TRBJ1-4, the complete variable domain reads DVKVTQSSRYLVKRTGEKVFLECVQDMDHENMFWYRQDPGLGLRLIYFSYDVKMKEKGDIPEGYSVSREKKERFSLILESASTNQTSMYLCASNTAGRTTNEKLFFGSGTQLSVL.

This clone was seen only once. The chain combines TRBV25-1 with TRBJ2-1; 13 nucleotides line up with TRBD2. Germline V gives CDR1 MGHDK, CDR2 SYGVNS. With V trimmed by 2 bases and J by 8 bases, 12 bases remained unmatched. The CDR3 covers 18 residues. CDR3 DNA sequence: TGTGCCAGCAGTGAACCGGGGACTAGCGGGAACTGGGGGGATGAGCAGTTCTTC. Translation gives CASSEPGTSGNWGDEQFF.

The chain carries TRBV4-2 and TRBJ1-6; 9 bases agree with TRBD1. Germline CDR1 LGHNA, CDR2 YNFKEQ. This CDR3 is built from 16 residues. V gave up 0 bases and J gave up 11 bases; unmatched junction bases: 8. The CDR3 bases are TGTGCCAGCAGCCAAGATCTTACAGGGGGCCGGGCACCCCTCCACTTT. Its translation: CASSQDLTGGRAPLHF.

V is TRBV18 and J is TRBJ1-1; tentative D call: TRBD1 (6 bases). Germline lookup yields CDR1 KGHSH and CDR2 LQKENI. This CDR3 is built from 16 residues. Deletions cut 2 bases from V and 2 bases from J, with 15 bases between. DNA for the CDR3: TGTGCCAGCTCACCAAGTACAGGGCTGAGAAACACTGAAGCTTTCTTT. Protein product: CASSPSTGLRNTEAFF. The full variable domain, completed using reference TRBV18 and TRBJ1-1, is NAGVMQNPRHLVRRRGQEARLRCSPMKGHSHVYWYRQLPEEGLKFMVYLQKENIIDESGMPKERFSAEFPKEGPSILRIQQVVRGDSAAYFCASSPSTGLRNTEAFFGQGTRLTVV.

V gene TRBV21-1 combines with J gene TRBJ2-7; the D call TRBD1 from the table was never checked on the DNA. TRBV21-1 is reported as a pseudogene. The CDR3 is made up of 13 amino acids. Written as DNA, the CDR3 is TGTGCCAGCAGTCGACAGGGAATCTACGAGCAGTACTTC. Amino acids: CASSRQGIYEQYF.

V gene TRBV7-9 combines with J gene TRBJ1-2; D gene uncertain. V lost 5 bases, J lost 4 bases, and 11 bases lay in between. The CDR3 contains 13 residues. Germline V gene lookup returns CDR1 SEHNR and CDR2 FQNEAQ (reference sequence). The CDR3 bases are TGTGCCAGCAGCCTGAGCACCTCCTATGGCTACACCTTC. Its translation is CASSLSTSYGYTF.

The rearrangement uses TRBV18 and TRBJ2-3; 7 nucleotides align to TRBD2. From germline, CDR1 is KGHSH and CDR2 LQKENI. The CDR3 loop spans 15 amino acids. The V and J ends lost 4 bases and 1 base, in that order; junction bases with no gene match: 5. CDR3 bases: TGTGCCAGCTCACTTTCTAGCGGCCGCACAGATACGCAGTATTTT. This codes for CASSLSSGRTDTQYF.

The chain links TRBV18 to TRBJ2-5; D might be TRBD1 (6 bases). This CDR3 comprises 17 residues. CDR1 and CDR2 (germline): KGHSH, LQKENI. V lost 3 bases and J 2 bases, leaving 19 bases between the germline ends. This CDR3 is CASSPGGDTGRQETQYF. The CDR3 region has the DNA TGTGCCAGCTCACCCGGTGGGGACACCGGTCGTCAAGAGACCCAGTACTTC. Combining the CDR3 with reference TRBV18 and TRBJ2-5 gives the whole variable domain NAGVMQNPRHLVRRRGQEARLRCSPMKGHSHVYWYRQLPEEGLKFMVYLQKENIIDESGMPKERFSAEFPKEGPSILRIQQVVRGDSAAYFCASSPGGDTGRQETQYFGPGTRLLVL.

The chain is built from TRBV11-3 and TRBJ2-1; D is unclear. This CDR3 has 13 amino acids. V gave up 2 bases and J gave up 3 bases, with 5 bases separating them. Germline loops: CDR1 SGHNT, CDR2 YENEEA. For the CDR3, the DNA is TGTGCCAGCAGCTTAAACAGCTACAATGAGCAGTTCTTC. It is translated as CASSLNSYNEQFF. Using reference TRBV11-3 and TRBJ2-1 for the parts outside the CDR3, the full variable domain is EAGVVQSPRYKIIEKKQPVAFWCNPISGHNTLYWYLQNLGQGPELLIRYENEEAVDDSQLPKDRFSAERLKGVDSTLKIQPAELGDSAVYLCASSLNSYNEQFFGPGTRLTVL.

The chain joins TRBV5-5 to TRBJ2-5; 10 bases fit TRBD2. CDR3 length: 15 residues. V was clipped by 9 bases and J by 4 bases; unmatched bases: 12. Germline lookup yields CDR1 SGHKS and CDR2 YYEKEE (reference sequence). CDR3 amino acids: CATSLSLAGVETQYF. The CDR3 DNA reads TGTGCCACGAGCTTGTCGCTAGCGGGAGTAGAGACCCAGTACTTC. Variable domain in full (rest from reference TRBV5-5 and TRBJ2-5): DAGVTQSPTHLIKTRGQQVTLRCSPISGHKSVSWYQQVLGQGPQFIFQYYEKEERGRGNFPDRFSARQFPNYSSELNVNALLLGDSALYLCATSLSLAGVETQYFGPGTRLLVL.